This TCR beta chain originates from a study of CD8+CD57+ T cells in acquired aplastic anemia. TCR beta VDJ and CDR3 profiling used genomic DNA as template. Via MiXCR, TCRdb re-called the reads, giving one row per CDR3 protein. The sample contains approximately 220,000 distinct CDR3 sequences, around 45% of which appear only once. This clonotype is medium-sized within its sample. The sequenced patients had an expansion of CD8+CD57+ cells seen by flow cytometry. Among the patients, none had received any therapy at the time of blood sampling. The CDR3 is made up of 16 amino acids. Germline values: CDR1 SEHNR, CDR2 FQNEAQ (reference sequence). The V end lost 4 bases, the J end lost 8 bases, and 21 bases lay between the germline ends.

The clonotype comes from a human donor with aplastic anemia. Sequenced sample: sorted CD4+, CD8+, or CD8+CD57+ T cells (not recorded which) from PBMCs. The gene calls are TRBV7-9 and TRBJ2-1; D is possibly TRBD1 or TRBD2 (5 bases each). The CDR3 DNA is TGTGCCAGCAGCTCATTCTACCGGGGCATCGTGGATGAGCAGTTCTTC. Its translation is CASSSFYRGIVDEQFF.